These 8 T cell receptor beta chains originate from one sample sequenced in a study of OX40 agonist ivuxolimab in advanced cancers. TCRdb's table, derived via immunoSEQ multiplex PCR, lists solely in-frame clones and lacks some. The top ten hold around 0.47% of the sample, which has fewer than 140,000 clones, approximately 90% seen once. The source was CD4+ or CD8+ T cells sorted from blood, collected in a trial of the OX40 agonist ivuxolimab. The receptors originated from an adult with an advanced solid tumor such as melanoma, head and neck, liver or kidney cancer.

This chain joins TRBV7-9 and TRBJ1-6; possible D gene TRBD1, 6 bases. Germline CDR1 is SEHNR and CDR2 is FQNEAQ (reference sequence). The V end was cut by 3 bases, the J end by 6 bases, with 15 bases between. The CDR3 is made up of 16 amino acids. The CDR3 bases are TGTGCCAGCAGCTTCGGAGGGGGACGGATTAATTCACCCCTCCACTTT. Translation: CASSFGGGRINSPLHF.

The genes are TRBV7-9 and TRBJ1-2; 8 positions agree with TRBD1. This CDR3 region has 12 residues. CDR1 SEHNR and CDR2 FQNEAQ come from the germline V gene (reference sequence). J was trimmed by 8 bases and V by 5 bases; bases with no gene match: 4. The CDR3 DNA follows: TGTGCCAGCAGCGATACAGGGGGAGGCTACACCTTC. Amino acids: CASSDTGGGYTF.

CDR3 protein: CASSRGVGETQYF. The DNA of the CDR3 is TGTGCCAGCAGCCGGGGGGTAGGAGAGACCCAGTACTTC. The chain links TRBV11-2 to TRBJ2-5, with TRBD2 matching over 7 bases. J gave up 4 bases and V 5 bases, and 4 bases lay outside the gene matches. The length of the CDR3 is 13 residues. Germline V gene sequence: CDR1 SGHAT, CDR2 FQNNGV.

This clone was recorded only once. The chain is built from TRBV7-6 and TRBJ2-3; perhaps TRBD2 as D (7 bases). CDR3 length equals 16 residues. The ends were cut back, 0 bases at V and 0 bases at J, with 10 bases in the middle. Germline V gives CDR1 SGHVS, CDR2 FNYEAQ. The CDR3: CASSLARGASTDTQYF. In nucleotides, the CDR3 is TGTGCCAGCAGCTTAGCTCGGGGGGCCAGCACAGATACGCAGTATTTT.

V usage is TRBV6-6 and J usage is TRBJ1-6; 7 nucleotides line up with TRBD1. Germline V lookup: CDR1 MNHNY, CDR2 SVGAGI (reference sequence). The trim removed 2 bases at V and 7 bases at J, leaving 5 bases unmatched. This CDR3 contains 15 residues. CDR3 amino acids: CASSYHQGENSPLHF. CDR3 bases: TGTGCCAGCAGTTACCACCAGGGGGAGAATTCACCCCTCCACTTT.

The chain is built from TRBV27 and TRBJ2-3, with D uncertain. Trimming shortened V by 3 bases and J by 4 bases, and 14 bases separated the two germline ends. This CDR3 has 15 amino acids. Germline V lookup: CDR1 MNHEY, CDR2 SMNVEV (reference sequence). The CDR3 sequence: CASSLRSGFADTQYF. CDR3 in DNA: TGTGCCAGCAGTTTGAGGTCTGGGTTCGCAGATACGCAGTATTTT.

The rearrangement joins TRBV6-1 to TRBJ1-5; perhaps TRBD1 as D (5 bases). The CDR3 length is 12 residues. V shed 7 bases and J shed 6 bases, with 10 bases lying between them. Germline CDR1 reads MNHNS; CDR2 reads SASEGT. This chain's CDR3 is CASTGDSQPQHF. The CDR3 coding sequence is TGTGCCAGCACCGGAGACAGTCAGCCCCAGCATTTT.

This clone was detected only a few times. The rearrangement uses TRBV29-1 and TRBJ1-2, with D unclear. Trimming pared 5 bases from V and 4 bases from J, leaving 11 bases between. CDR3 size: 12 residues. Germline CDR1 and CDR2: SQVTM and ANQGSEA. CDR3 amino acids: CSVYPLSYGYTF. The CDR3 DNA follows: TGCAGCGTTTACCCCCTCAGCTATGGCTACACCTTC.